This T cell receptor beta chain was recovered during a study of control samples from healthy donors and cancer patients. This clone was observed a handful of times. Sequencing was performed with immunoSEQ multiplex PCR; in TCRdb, only in-frame clones are kept and a portion is missing. The data hold about 59,000 clones, with about 92% observed a single time. The length of the CDR3 is 13 residues. Looked up from germline, CDR1 is SGHNT and CDR2 is YENEEA. V lost 8 bases and J 9 bases, leaving 19 bases between the germline ends. The origin of this receptor is a man aged 35 to 55 with colorectal cancer. J is TRBJ1-1 and V is TRBV11-3; no firm D call. The source material was PBMCs. The CDR3 sequence is CASSGSAPPQAFF. Written as DNA, the CDR3 is TGTGCCAGCTCTGGAAGTGCCCCACCCCAAGCTTTCTTT.